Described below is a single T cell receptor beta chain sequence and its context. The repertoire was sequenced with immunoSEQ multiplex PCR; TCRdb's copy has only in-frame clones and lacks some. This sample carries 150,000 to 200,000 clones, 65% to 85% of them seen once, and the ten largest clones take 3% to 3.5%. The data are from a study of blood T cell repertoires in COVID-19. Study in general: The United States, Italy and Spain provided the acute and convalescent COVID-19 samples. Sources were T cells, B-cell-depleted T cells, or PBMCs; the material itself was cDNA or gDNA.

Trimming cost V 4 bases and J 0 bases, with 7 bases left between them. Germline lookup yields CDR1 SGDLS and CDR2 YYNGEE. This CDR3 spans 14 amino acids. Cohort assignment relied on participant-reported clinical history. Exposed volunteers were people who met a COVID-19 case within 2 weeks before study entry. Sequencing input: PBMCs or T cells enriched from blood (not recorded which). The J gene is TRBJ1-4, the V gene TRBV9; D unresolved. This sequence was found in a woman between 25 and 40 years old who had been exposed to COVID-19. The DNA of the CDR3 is TGTGCCAGCAGCCTTACGGCAACTAATGAAAAACTGTTTTTT. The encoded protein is CASSLTATNEKLFF.